This paragraph reports one T cell receptor (beta chain). The method was immunoSEQ multiplex PCR; TCRdb's version includes in-frame clones alone and lacks a portion of them. This table holds roughly 45,000 clones, 85% to 95% found once. The data were obtained in a study of graft-versus-host responses after intestinal transplantation. In the study overall: For two to four years after anti-thymocyte globulin induction, all recipients took tacrolimus and steroids.

The sequence was obtained from a human patient who received an intestinal transplant, so some T cells may come from the graft donor. The sequencing here drew on PBMCs, taken around 350 days after intestinal transplant.

The CDR3 nucleotides are TGCAGTGCTCGGACAGGGTATGAGCAGTTCTTC. The encoded protein is CSARTGYEQFF. The chain uses TRBV20-1 and TRBJ2-1; 8 nucleotides agree with TRBD1. The CDR3 has 11 amino acids. Unmatched junction bases numbered 2, after V lost 5 bases and J lost 8 bases. Germline CDR1 and CDR2: DFQATT and SNEGSKA (reference sequence).